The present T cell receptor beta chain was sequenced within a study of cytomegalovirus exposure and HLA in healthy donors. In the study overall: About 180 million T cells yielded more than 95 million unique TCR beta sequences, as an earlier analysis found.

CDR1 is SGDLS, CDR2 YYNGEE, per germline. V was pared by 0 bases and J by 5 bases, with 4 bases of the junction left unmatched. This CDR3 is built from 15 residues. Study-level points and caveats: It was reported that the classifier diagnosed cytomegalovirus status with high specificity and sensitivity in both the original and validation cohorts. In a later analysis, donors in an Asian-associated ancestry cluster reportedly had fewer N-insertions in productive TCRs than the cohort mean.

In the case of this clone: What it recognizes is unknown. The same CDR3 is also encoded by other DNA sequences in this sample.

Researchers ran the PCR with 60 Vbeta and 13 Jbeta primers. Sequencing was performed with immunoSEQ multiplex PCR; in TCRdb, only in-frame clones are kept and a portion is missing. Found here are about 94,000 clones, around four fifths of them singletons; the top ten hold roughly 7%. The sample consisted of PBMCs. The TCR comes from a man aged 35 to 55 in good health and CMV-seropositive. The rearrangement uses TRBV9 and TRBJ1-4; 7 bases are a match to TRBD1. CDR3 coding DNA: TGTGCCAGCAGCGTAGAAGGGGGCCTCAATGAAAAACTGTTTTTT. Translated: CASSVEGGLNEKLFF.